These 27 T cell receptor beta chains originate from one sample sequenced in a study of technical replicates of blood from a handful of donors. Clones were read by immunoSEQ multiplex PCR, and TCRdb kept only the in-frame ones, dropping some. The sample has about 79,000 clones, 85% to 95% seen once. Sequenced sample: T cells isolated from PBMCs. The source of these receptors is a human donor in good health.

The rearrangement uses TRBV5-1 and TRBJ2-7, with 7 bases fitting TRBD2. The CDR3 is made up of 14 amino acids. The germline V gene encodes CDR1 SGHRS and CDR2 YFSETQ. The V gene end was trimmed by 0 bases and the J gene end by 5 bases; junction bases not matched to a gene: 5. The CDR3 here is CASSLAGGPNEQYF. DNA for the CDR3: TGCGCCAGCAGCTTGGCGGGAGGTCCTAACGAGCAGTACTTC. The complete variable domain, with remaining parts taken from reference TRBV5-1 and TRBJ2-7, reads KAGVTQTPRYLIKTRGQQVTLSCSPISGHRSVSWYQQTPGQGLQFLFEYFSETQRNKGNFPGRFSGRQFSNSRSEMNVSTLELGDSALYLCASSLAGGPNEQYFGPGTRLTVT.

The chain joins TRBV7-6 to TRBJ2-7, with 8 bases that match TRBD1. V was clipped by 1 base and J by 2 bases; unmatched bases: 4. CDR3 length: 15 amino acids. Germline V gene data show CDR1 as SGHVS and CDR2 as FNYEAQ. The chain's CDR3 is CASSLDSGGAYEQYF. DNA of the CDR3: TGTGCCAGCAGCTTAGATTCAGGGGGCGCCTACGAGCAGTACTTC.

The chain employs TRBV5-1 and TRBJ2-7; tentatively, D is TRBD1 (7 bases). The CDR3 length is 20 residues. Trimming took off 7 bases at V and 5 bases at J, with 37 bases between the two ends. CDR1 SGHRS and CDR2 YFSETQ come from the germline V gene. CDR3 DNA sequence: TGCGCCAGCTCCCGACAGGGACCAATAGTTTATGAGGCCTCGGGAGACGAGCAGTACTTC. It is translated as CASSRQGPIVYEASGDEQYF.

CDR3 loop: CASSLPGLAGGSETQYF. The CDR3 nucleotides are TGTGCCAGCAGTTTACCGGGACTAGCGGGAGGTAGCGAGACCCAGTACTTC. The chain combines TRBV28 with TRBJ2-5; 15 bases align to TRBD2. This CDR3 has 17 amino acids. Germline assignment: CDR1 MDHEN and CDR2 SYDVKM. The trim removed 2 bases at V and 5 bases at J, leaving 6 bases unmatched.

V is TRBV5-5 and J is TRBJ2-3; 11 nucleotides match TRBD2. Germline CDR1 reads SGHKS; CDR2 reads YYEKEE (reference sequence). Germline trimming cut 1 base from V and 4 bases from J; bases unmatched to any gene: 11. The CDR3 covers 18 residues. The CDR3 spells CASSLRGLAGGDADTQYF. The CDR3 DNA reads as TGTGCCAGCAGCTTGAGAGGCCTAGCGGGGGGTGACGCAGATACGCAGTATTTT.

The rearrangement joins TRBV18 to TRBJ1-4; 9 bases are a match to TRBD1. The CDR3 covers 13 residues. Germline V gene data show CDR1 as KGHSH and CDR2 as LQKENI. Losses at the gene ends were 10 bases for V and 7 bases for J; bases not matched to a gene: 7. CDR3 amino acids: CATTQGAREKLFF. Here the CDR3 DNA reads TGTGCCACCACACAGGGGGCGCGTGAAAAACTGTTTTTT.

The rearrangement joins TRBV19 to TRBJ2-1, with a weak D call TRBD2 (6 bases). Germline values: CDR1 LNHDA, CDR2 SQIVND (reference sequence). This CDR3 comprises 14 residues. Trimming left V 6 bases short and J 3 bases short, with 12 bases between. The CDR3 nucleotides read TGTGCCAGTAGGATACGGGGGAACTACAATGAGCAGTTCTTC. It specifies CASRIRGNYNEQFF. Full variable domain (missing parts from reference TRBV19 and TRBJ2-1): DGGITQSPKYLFRKEGQNVTLSCEQNLNHDAMYWYRQDPGQGLRLIYYSQIVNDFQKGDIAEGYSVSREKKESFPLTVTSAQKNPTAFYLCASRIRGNYNEQFFGPGTRLTVL.

This chain uses TRBV5-1 with TRBJ1-1; maybe TRBD1 (5 bases). Germline loops: CDR1 SGHRS, CDR2 YFSETQ. V lost 5 bases, J lost 2 bases, and 10 bases lay in between. The CDR3 length is 13 residues. This chain's CDR3 is CASRGPENTEAFF. DNA of the CDR3: TGCGCCAGCAGGGGGCCGGAAAACACTGAAGCTTTCTTT. Full variable domain (missing parts from reference TRBV5-1 and TRBJ1-1): KAGVTQTPRYLIKTRGQQVTLSCSPISGHRSVSWYQQTPGQGLQFLFEYFSETQRNKGNFPGRFSGRQFSNSRSEMNVSTLELGDSALYLCASRGPENTEAFFGQGTRLTVV.

The genes are TRBV5-1 and TRBJ1-1; D is ambiguous. The V end lost 1 base, the J end lost 1 base, and 14 bases lay between the germline ends. Germline V lookup: CDR1 SGHRS, CDR2 YFSETQ. CDR3 length: 16 residues. For the CDR3, the DNA is TGCGCCAGCAGCTTGTATAGGGCGGGATCGAACACTGAAGCTTTCTTT. Its protein product is CASSLYRAGSNTEAFF.

The chain uses TRBV14 and TRBJ2-7, with 7 bases lining up with TRBD2. After removal of 0 bases from V and 0 bases from J, the junction contained 8 bases not matched to a gene. Germline CDR1 reads SGHDN; CDR2 reads FVKESK. This CDR3 is 17 amino acids long. The CDR3 nucleotides read TGTGCCAGCAGCCAAGATCGCGGGCTAGCGGCCTCCTACGAGCAGTACTTC. Translating gives CASSQDRGLAASYEQYF.

CDR3 sequence (DNA): TGTGCCAGCTCACCACCGATAGCGCCCGGAACCGGGGAGCTGTTTTTT. Encoded protein: CASSPPIAPGTGELFF. The rearrangement links TRBV18 to TRBJ2-2; D possibly corresponds to TRBD2 (5 bases). The V gene lost 0 bases and the J gene lost 5 bases, with 13 bases spanning the gap. Germline CDR1 reads KGHSH; CDR2 reads LQKENI. CDR3 length: 16 residues. Variable domain in full (rest from reference TRBV18 and TRBJ2-2): NAGVMQNPRHLVRRRGQEARLRCSPMKGHSHVYWYRQLPEEGLKFMVYLQKENIIDESGMPKERFSAEFPKEGPSILRIQQVVRGDSAAYFCASSPPIAPGTGELFFGEGSRLTVL.

The chain is built from TRBV29-1 and TRBJ2-3, with TRBD1 identical over 7 bases. The CDR3 covers 13 residues. The ends lost 4 bases at V and 1 base at J; junction bases unmatched: 2. Germline loops: CDR1 SQVTM, CDR2 ANQGSEA. The CDR3 DNA sequence: TGCAGCGTTGCCCAGGGGGGCACAGATACGCAGTATTTT. This translates into CSVAQGGTDTQYF.

The V gene is TRBV7-9, the J gene TRBJ1-4; the match to TRBD1 covers 8 bases. This CDR3 has 15 residues. The germline V gene encodes CDR1 SEHNR and CDR2 FQNEAQ (reference sequence). The junction had 3 bases not matched to a gene; V was cut back by 6 bases and J by 0 bases. DNA of the CDR3: TGTGCCAGCAGTCAGGGGGCCGCAACTAATGAAAAACTGTTTTTT. Its translation is CASSQGAATNEKLFF.

The chain recombines TRBV2 with TRBJ2-3; TRBD2 agrees at 11 bases. CDR1 and CDR2 (germline): SNHLY, FYNNEI. The CDR3 runs to 18 residues. The V gene end was trimmed by 6 bases and the J gene end by 0 bases; junction bases not matched to a gene: 11. CDR3 protein: CASRRGASGGTSTDTQYF. Here the CDR3 DNA reads TGTGCCAGCAGAAGGGGGGCTAGCGGGGGGACGAGCACAGATACGCAGTATTTT.

This clone was picked up a small number of times. V is TRBV19 and J is TRBJ1-6; D is unclear. There are 13 residues in the CDR3. Germline V gene lookup returns CDR1 LNHDA and CDR2 SQIVND (reference sequence). Trimming removed 3 bases from V and 7 bases from J, with 7 bases in between. In DNA, the CDR3 is TGTGCCAGTAGTATTACCGGGAATTCACCCCTCCACTTT. This translates into CASSITGNSPLHF.

The chain is built from TRBV9 and TRBJ1-1; D call uncertain. Germline loops: CDR1 SGDLS, CDR2 YYNGEE. The CDR3 runs to 13 residues. Between the trimmed V and J ends, which lost 0 bases and 4 bases, there was a span of 7 bases. CDR3 in amino acids: CASSVVKRTEAFF. The CDR3 bases are TGTGCCAGCAGCGTAGTTAAGCGCACTGAAGCTTTCTTT.

The CDR3 coding sequence is TGTGCCAGCAGCGTGAGGGATTGGTCGCAGTTCTTC. Amino acids: CASSVRDWSQFF. The gene calls are TRBV13 and TRBJ2-1; maybe TRBD2 (5 bases). The CDR3 has 12 amino acids. V was cut by 5 bases and J by 12 bases, with 14 bases left in between. Germline assignment: CDR1 PRHDT and CDR2 FYEKMQ (reference sequence).

The genes are TRBV5-1 and TRBJ2-5, with 8 nucleotides matching TRBD2. The length of the CDR3 is 16 residues. J gave up 1 base and V 0 bases, and 5 bases lay outside the gene matches. Germline V gene data show CDR1 as SGHRS and CDR2 as YFSETQ. CDR3 coding DNA: TGCGCCAGCAGCTTGGAGTCCGGGAGGGGCCAAGAGACCCAGTACTTC. This gives the protein CASSLESGRGQETQYF.

The V and J genes are TRBV11-2 and TRBJ1-3; D might be TRBD1 (5 bases). The V end was cut by 2 bases, the J end by 1 base, with 15 bases between. The CDR3 runs to 17 residues. Germline loops: CDR1 SGHAT, CDR2 FQNNGV. DNA of the CDR3: TGTGCCAGCAGCTTATCAGTGCAGGGTGGTTCTGGAAACACCATATATTTT. This encodes CASSLSVQGGSGNTIYF.

The chain has TRBV6-5 and TRBJ2-7; 8 bases align to TRBD1. The V gene end was trimmed by 6 bases and the J gene end by 2 bases; junction bases not matched to a gene: 3. The CDR3 extends over 13 amino acids. Germline V gives CDR1 MNHEY, CDR2 SVGAGI. Here the CDR3 DNA reads TGTGCCAGCAGGAGACAGGGGCCCTACGAGCAGTACTTC. This translates into CASRRQGPYEQYF.

The chain joins TRBV28 to TRBJ2-7; possibly TRBD1 for D (6 bases). The CDR3 has 15 amino acids. From germline, CDR1 is MDHEN and CDR2 SYDVKM. V lost 6 bases to trimming and J lost 2 bases, with 17 bases between them. The DNA for the CDR3 is TGTGCCAGCAGAACACCCGGGACACCTCCCTACGAGCAGTACTTC. It codes for CASRTPGTPPYEQYF.

J is TRBJ1-3 and V is TRBV6-1, with 9 bases fitting TRBD1. Losses at the gene ends were 2 bases for V and 1 base for J; bases not matched to a gene: 24. CDR3 length: 23 amino acids. Germline loops: CDR1 MNHNS, CDR2 SASEGT. For the CDR3, the DNA is TGTGCCAGCAGTGAACCCCAAAAATACAGGGGGCTCTATCCTCTAGGTTCTGGAAACACCATATATTTT. It specifies CASSEPQKYRGLYPLGSGNTIYF.

V and J are TRBV19 and TRBJ2-2, with 12 bases aligning to TRBD2. This CDR3 has 16 residues. Germline V gene data show CDR1 as LNHDA and CDR2 as SQIVND (reference sequence). Trimming cost V 4 bases and J 9 bases; bases outside gene matches: 9. The CDR3 reads CASSTAASGRARELFF. In DNA, the CDR3 is TGTGCCAGTAGTACAGCGGCTAGCGGGAGGGCCCGGGAGCTGTTTTTT. Combining the CDR3 with reference TRBV19 and TRBJ2-2 gives the whole variable domain DGGITQSPKYLFRKEGQNVTLSCEQNLNHDAMYWYRQDPGQGLRLIYYSQIVNDFQKGDIAEGYSVSREKKESFPLTVTSAQKNPTAFYLCASSTAASGRARELFFGEGSRLTVL.

The rearrangement uses TRBV19 and TRBJ1-4, with D unclear. CDR1 LNHDA and CDR2 SQIVND come from the germline V gene (reference sequence). The CDR3 spans 17 residues. V dropped 5 bases and J dropped 1 base, with 17 bases sitting between them. The CDR3: CASSAEVVSQTNEKLFF. CDR3 bases: TGTGCCAGTAGTGCCGAGGTTGTATCCCAAACTAATGAAAAACTGTTTTTT.

The chain joins TRBV27 to TRBJ2-3, with D perhaps matching TRBD2 (5 bases). With 4 bases removed from V and 0 bases from J, the gap between germline ends came to 14 bases. The length of the CDR3 is 16 residues. Germline CDR1 is MNHEY and CDR2 is SMNVEV (reference sequence). The CDR3 region has the DNA TGTGCCAGCAGTTCCCGGGGAGTCCACAGCACAGATACGCAGTATTTT. Residues: CASSSRGVHSTDTQYF.

V and J are TRBV7-6 and TRBJ1-1, with D possibly matching TRBD1 (5 bases). The V gene lost 4 bases and the J gene lost 1 base, with 16 bases spanning the gap. CDR3 length: 16 amino acids. CDR1 and CDR2 from the germline V gene are SGHVS and FNYEAQ. CDR3 protein: CASSSPGGLSNTEAFF. The CDR3 DNA reads as TGTGCCAGCAGCTCCCCCGGGGGACTTTCGAACACTGAAGCTTTCTTT. The entire variable domain, with the rest obtained from reference TRBV7-6 and TRBJ1-1, is as follows: GAGVSQSPRYKVTKRGQDVALRCDPISGHVSLYWYRQALGQGPEFLTYFNYEAQQDKSGLPNDRFSAERPEGSISTLTIQRTEQRDSAMYRCASSSPGGLSNTEAFFGQGTRLTVV.

In DNA, the CDR3 is TGTGCCAGCAGCTATGCCAAGAACACTGAAGCTTTCTTT. Protein: CASSYAKNTEAFF. V is TRBV6-5 and J is TRBJ1-1; D uncertain. V was clipped by 6 bases and J by 1 base, with 9 bases between them. The CDR3 spans 13 residues. The germline gives CDR1 MNHEY, CDR2 SVGAGI.